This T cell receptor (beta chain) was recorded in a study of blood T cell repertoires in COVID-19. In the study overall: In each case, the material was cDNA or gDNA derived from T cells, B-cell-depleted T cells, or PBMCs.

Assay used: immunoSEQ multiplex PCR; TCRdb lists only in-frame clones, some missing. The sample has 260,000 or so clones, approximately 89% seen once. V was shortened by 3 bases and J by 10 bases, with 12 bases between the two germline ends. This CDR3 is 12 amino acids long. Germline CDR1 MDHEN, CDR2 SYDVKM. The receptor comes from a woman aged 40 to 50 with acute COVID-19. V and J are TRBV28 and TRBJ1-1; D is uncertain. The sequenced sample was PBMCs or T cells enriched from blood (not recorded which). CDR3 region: CASSFPGMGAFF. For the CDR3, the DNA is TGTGCCAGCAGTTTCCCGGGGATGGGAGCTTTCTTT.